The 10 T cell receptor beta chains listed next were all sequenced from one sample in a study of T cells in Graves' hyperthyroidism and ophthalmopathy. What was amplified from RNA transcripts were TCR beta CDR3 regions. TCR CDR3 regions were first amplified by RT-PCR with HTBI primers. TCRdb used MiXCR to reprocess the multiplex PCR reads, holding one entry per CDR3 protein. The table records 450,000 to 700,000 distinct CDR3 sequences, about half of them present only once. The specimen was peripheral blood or thyroid tissue (not recorded which). The receptors come from a woman under 30 with Graves' hyperthyroidism.

The gene calls are TRBV7-2 and TRBJ2-2; maybe TRBD1 (7 bases). CDR1 is SGHTA, CDR2 FQGNSA, per germline. The CDR3 length is 16 residues. Trimming shortened V by 1 base and J by 5 bases, and 14 bases separated the two germline ends. CDR3 sequence (DNA): TGTGCCAGCAGCTTAGTCAGGGGGGCGCGTACCGGGGAGCTGTTTTTT. Amino acid sequence: CASSLVRGARTGELFF.

Details on this clonotype: One end of the junction varies from germline; a read error may be responsible. This chain uses TRBV5-1 with TRBJ1-2; tentatively, D is TRBD1 (6 bases). Germline V gene sequence: CDR1 SGHRS, CDR2 YFSETQ. CDR3 length equals 14 residues. The CDR3 sequence: CASSLLGGVYGHTF. Here the CDR3 DNA reads TGCGCCAGCAGCTTGTTGGGGGGCGTCTATGGCCACACCTTC.

In this sample, this clonotype turned up many times. The chain combines TRBV5-1 with TRBJ2-6, with 7 positions matching TRBD1. Germline values: CDR1 SGHRS, CDR2 YFSETQ. CDR3 length: 14 amino acids. The V segment lost 3 bases and the J segment 4 bases; nucleotides outside the gene matches: 1. This chain's CDR3 is CASSSGQGANVLTF. The CDR3 coding sequence is TGCGCCAGCAGCTCGGGACAGGGGGCCAACGTCCTGACTTTC.

As for this clonotype: The conserved closing phenylalanine or tryptophan is absent in this CDR3, likely reflecting a read error. The limits of the CDR3 on the DNA are not certain, so only TCRdb's listed CDR3 is given. V gene TRBV7-2 combines with J gene TRBJ1-1; the D segment call TRBD1 is taken from the table without a DNA check. The germline V gene encodes CDR1 SGHTA and CDR2 FQGNSA. The CDR3 comprises 11 residues, both ends counted. The CDR3 protein is CASSPGTGILY.

This clonotype was seen ten or more times. This rearrangement joins TRBV9 to TRBJ1-4; TRBD1 aligns across 8 bases. The germline CDR1 and CDR2 sequences are SGDLS and YYNGEE. The ends lost 4 bases at V and 6 bases at J; junction bases unmatched: 8. CDR3 size: 15 residues. CDR3 sequence reads: CASSRSGTGDEKLFF. Written as DNA, the CDR3 is TGTGCCAGCAGCAGATCTGGGACAGGAGATGAAAAACTGTTTTTT.

There are many counts of this clonotype. V and J are TRBV7-9 and TRBJ1-3; tentative D call: TRBD1 (6 bases). From germline, CDR1 is SEHNR and CDR2 FQNEAQ (reference sequence). The CDR3 consists of 20 residues. The V end lost 2 bases, the J end lost 1 base, and 24 bases lay between the germline ends. The CDR3 DNA sequence: TGTGCCAGCAGCTTAAGTTCGGGGGCGAGAGCCAACCATTCTGGAAACACCATATATTTT. Protein sequence: CASSLSSGARANHSGNTIYF.

The V and J genes are TRBV12-3 or TRBV12-4 and TRBJ2-2, with D possibly matching TRBD2 (6 bases). The CDR3 is made up of 15 amino acids. Trimming took off 7 bases at V and 3 bases at J, with 15 bases between the two ends. Here the CDR3 DNA reads TGTGCCAGCACTTACAATCCGGGGGACACCGGGGAGCTGTTTTTT. It yields the protein CASTYNPGDTGELFF.

This chain connects TRBV19 to TRBJ2-1; 9 bases align to TRBD2. The CDR3 totals 15 residues. Germline assignment: CDR1 LNHDA and CDR2 SQIVND (reference sequence). Unmatched junction bases numbered 5, after V lost 3 bases and J lost 5 bases. The CDR3 sequence is CASSIAGGRNNEQFF. CDR3 DNA sequence: TGTGCCAGTAGTATCGCGGGAGGGAGGAACAATGAGCAGTTCTTC.

This clonotype appeared many times. This rearrangement joins TRBV7-6 to TRBJ2-5; D remains unclear. The CDR3 contains 13 residues. V shed 5 bases and J shed 5 bases, with 12 bases lying between them. Germline V CDR1 and CDR2: SGHVS, FNYEAQ. The CDR3 reads CASSPRTEETQYF. The CDR3 DNA reads as TGTGCCAGCAGCCCACGTACGGAGGAGACCCAGTACTTC.

The table lists this clonotype with a count of one. The chain links TRBV2 to TRBJ2-5, with 12 bases fitting TRBD2. The CDR3 has 16 residues. V was clipped by 7 bases and J by 2 bases; unmatched bases: 8. From germline, CDR1 is SNHLY and CDR2 FYNNEI. The CDR3 DNA is TGTGCCAGCAAGGGGGGAACTAGCGGGAGGCAAGAGACCCAGTACTTC. Its translation is CASKGGTSGRQETQYF.